The 30 T cell receptor beta chains given below trace back to one sample, sequenced in a study of blood T cell repertoires in COVID-19. Using immunoSEQ multiplex PCR, the repertoire was profiled, and TCRdb retains in-frame clones only, with some absent. The top ten hold around 30% of the sample, which has tens of thousands of clones, roughly 89% seen once. Sequenced input: peripheral blood. These receptor sequences come from a woman of 80 years or more with acute or convalescent COVID-19.

This clone has a single count. The chain carries TRBV25-1 and TRBJ1-5, with a tentative D call TRBD1 (6 bases). This CDR3 region has 14 residues. Trimming pared 2 bases from V and 6 bases from J, leaving 11 bases between. Germline V gene data show CDR1 as MGHDK and CDR2 as SYGVNS. The chain's CDR3 is CASSETGSVQPQHF. The CDR3 DNA reads as TGTGCCAGCAGTGAAACAGGGTCAGTTCAGCCCCAGCATTTT.

The V gene is TRBV6-1, the J gene TRBJ2-3, with 8 bases that match TRBD2. V was pared by 10 bases and J by 2 bases, with 8 bases of the junction left unmatched. The CDR3 consists of 14 residues. CDR1 is MNHNS and CDR2 is SASEGT in the germline V gene. The DNA of the CDR3 is TGTGCCATCTCCGGGGGGGGACTCACAGATACGCAGTATTTT. Its protein is CAISGGGLTDTQYF.

As regards this clone: The junction departs from germline at one end; a sequencing error may be responsible. The V gene is TRBV4-2, the J gene TRBJ1-5, with a weak D call TRBD1 (6 bases). Germline V gene sequence: CDR1 LGHNA, CDR2 YNFKEQ. CDR3 length: 13 amino acids. The CDR3, as DNA: TGTGCCAGCAGCCAAGATGGCGCAAGGGGGATTTCATTT. Its translation: CASSQDGARGISF.

The chain joins TRBV7-9 to TRBJ1-1, with 7 nucleotides matching TRBD1. J lost 2 bases, V lost 4 bases, and 10 bases had no gene match. This CDR3 contains 16 residues. Germline values: CDR1 SEHNR, CDR2 FQNEAQ (reference sequence). This chain's CDR3 is CASSSDPGQLNTEAFF. The CDR3 DNA reads as TGTGCCAGCAGCTCGGACCCGGGACAGTTAAACACTGAAGCTTTCTTT.

The chain couples TRBV5-4 to TRBJ1-1, with a tentative D call TRBD1 (6 bases). CDR1 is SGHNT, CDR2 YYREEE, per germline (reference sequence). CDR3 size: 15 residues. With 7 bases removed from V and 4 bases from J, the gap between germline ends came to 20 bases. Written as DNA, the CDR3 is TGTGCCAGCCAACCAGGGGCCGGACAGAGCACTGAAGCTTTCTTT. Its translation is CASQPGAGQSTEAFF.

J is TRBJ1-2 and V is TRBV14, with no clear D. Looked up from germline, CDR1 is SGHDN and CDR2 is FVKESK. Trimming cost V 0 bases and J 1 base, with 3 bases left between them. This CDR3 has 13 amino acids. As DNA, the CDR3 is TGTGCCAGCAGCCAAGATCTTAACTATGGCTACACCTTC. Its translation is CASSQDLNYGYTF. The full variable domain, rest sourced from reference TRBV14 and TRBJ1-2, is EAGVTQFPSHSVIEKGQTVTLRCDPISGHDNLYWYRRVMGKEIKFLLHFVKESKQDESGMPNNRFLAERTGGTYSTLKVQPAELEDSGVYFCASSQDLNYGYTFGSGTRLTVV.

This clone was observed once. This sequence joins TRBV6-5 and TRBJ1-5, with no clear D. Germline CDR1 reads MNHEY; CDR2 reads SVGAGI. CDR3 length: 15 residues. V gave up 6 bases and J gave up 0 bases, with 12 bases separating them. The CDR3 here is CASRSQSYSNQPQHF. Written as DNA, the CDR3 is TGTGCCAGCAGGTCACAGAGCTATAGCAATCAGCCCCAGCATTTT.

The chain joins TRBV6-5 to TRBJ1-4; D not certain. Germline V CDR1 and CDR2: MNHEY, SVGAGI. This CDR3 has 13 residues. Trimming pared 6 bases from V and 8 bases from J, leaving 13 bases between. For the CDR3, the DNA is TGTGCCAGCAGAGGACTGTCCGGGGAAAAACTGTTTTTT. Translated: CASRGLSGEKLFF.

The genes are TRBV30 and TRBJ1-1, with TRBD1 matching 7 bases. Losses at the gene ends were 6 bases for V and 4 bases for J; bases not matched to a gene: 5. Per germline, CDR1 GTSNPN and CDR2 SVGIG (reference sequence). CDR3 size: 12 residues. The CDR3: CACRRGPTEAFF. The CDR3 DNA reads TGTGCCTGTCGGAGGGGGCCCACTGAAGCTTTCTTT. Complete variable domain (other parts from reference TRBV30 and TRBJ1-1): SQTIHQWPATLVQPVGSPLSLECTVEGTSNPNLYWYRQAAGRGLQLLFYSVGIGQISSEVPQNLSASRPQDRQFILSSKKLLLSDSGFYLCACRRGPTEAFFGQGTRLTVV.

The chain combines TRBV6-4 with TRBJ1-1, with D perhaps matching TRBD1 (6 bases). Trimming cost V 6 bases and J 4 bases, with 12 bases left between them. Per the germline V gene, CDR1 is MRHNA and CDR2 is SNTAGT. This CDR3 has 13 residues. The CDR3 spells CASSQGPGTEAFF. The CDR3 DNA reads TGTGCCAGCAGCCAGGGGCCCGGCACTGAAGCTTTCTTT.

The chain carries TRBV19 and TRBJ1-4; D call uncertain. Trimming removed 5 bases at V and 3 bases at J, with 13 bases between. Germline CDR1 LNHDA, CDR2 SQIVND (reference sequence). The CDR3 covers 15 residues. The CDR3 region has the DNA TGTGCCAGTAGTCCCCGCGGTACGGCTAATGAAAAACTGTTTTTT. Translation gives CASSPRGTANEKLFF. The entire variable domain, with the rest obtained from reference TRBV19 and TRBJ1-4, is as follows: DGGITQSPKYLFRKEGQNVTLSCEQNLNHDAMYWYRQDPGQGLRLIYYSQIVNDFQKGDIAEGYSVSREKKESFPLTVTSAQKNPTAFYLCASSPRGTANEKLFFGSGTQLSVL.

This rearrangement joins TRBV7-9 to TRBJ1-1; TRBD1 matches at 7 bases. The V gene's germline CDR1 is SEHNR and CDR2 FQNEAQ (reference sequence). The CDR3 runs to 15 residues. Trimming took 1 base from V and 1 from J; bases not matched to a gene: 3. The CDR3 protein is CASSLDRTGNTEAFF. CDR3 bases: TGTGCCAGCAGCTTAGATAGGACAGGGAACACTGAAGCTTTCTTT.

CDR3 sequence (DNA): TGTGCCAGCACTAGAGACAGGGGCGTCACAGATACGCAGTATTTT. Translated, it gives CASTRDRGVTDTQYF. The chain carries TRBV6-6 and TRBJ2-3; TRBD1 agrees at 8 bases. This CDR3 is 15 amino acids long. Germline assignment: CDR1 MNHNY and CDR2 SVGAGI (reference sequence). Germline trimming cut 7 bases from V and 2 bases from J; bases unmatched to any gene: 8.

This chain uses TRBV6-5 with TRBJ2-3; 7 nucleotides match TRBD2. This CDR3 is 14 amino acids long. V shed 7 bases and J 5 bases; nucleotides not matched to a gene: 9. Germline-derived CDR1 and CDR2 are MNHEY and SVGAGI. The CDR3 loop is CASTPSGREDTQYF. The CDR3 DNA sequence: TGTGCCAGCACCCCTTCAGGGAGGGAAGATACGCAGTATTTT.

The chain couples TRBV21-1 to TRBJ2-3; the table's TRBD2 call for D was not verified on the DNA. TRBV21-1 corresponds to a pseudogene. The CDR3 is 19 residues long. CDR3 DNA: TGTGCCAGCAGCAAAGGACCTAGCGGGGGGGAGACTAGCACAGATACGCAGTATTTT. Amino acids: CASSKGPSGGETSTDTQYF.

This clone was seen only once. The rearrangement joins TRBV6-2 or TRBV6-3 to TRBJ2-5; D might be TRBD2 (6 bases). The CDR3 runs 15 residues. The V end lost 5 bases, the J end lost 2 bases, and 15 bases lay between the germline ends. Germline values: CDR1 MNHEY, CDR2 SVGEGT. The CDR3 region has the DNA TGTGCCAGCAGTGCCCTTGCGGGGCAGCAAGAGACCCAGTACTTC. Translating gives CASSALAGQQETQYF.

The chain couples TRBV12-3 or TRBV12-4 to TRBJ1-3; the D is unclear. This CDR3 spans 13 amino acids. Trimming removed 6 bases at V and 4 bases at J, with 10 bases between. The DNA for the CDR3 is TGTGCCAGCAGCCAGGCTACCGGAAACACCATATATTTT. This translates into CASSQATGNTIYF.

The chain joins TRBV2 to TRBJ2-1; TRBD2 matches at 8 bases. This CDR3 spans 14 amino acids. CDR1 and CDR2 from the germline V gene are SNHLY and FYNNEI. J lost 6 bases, V lost 6 bases, and 7 bases had no gene match. The CDR3 nucleotides are TGTGCCAGCAGAGCGGGACTAGTGGGCAATGAGCAGTTCTTC. This sequence encodes CASRAGLVGNEQFF.

This sequence joins TRBV20-1 and TRBJ2-7; D is possibly TRBD2 (5 bases). Germline V gene lookup returns CDR1 DFQATT and CDR2 SNEGSKA (reference sequence). V dropped 3 bases and J dropped 2 bases, with 5 bases sitting between them. The CDR3 extends over 11 amino acids. The CDR3 region is CSASGAYEQYV. CDR3 sequence (DNA): TGCAGTGCTAGCGGGGCCTACGAGCAGTACGTC.

The chain recombines TRBV3-1 (or the pseudogene TRBV3-2) with TRBJ1-2; tentative D call: TRBD1 (6 bases). The germline CDR1 and CDR2 sequences are LGHDT and YNNKEL (reference sequence). The CDR3 sequence is 15 residues long. Trimming took off 4 bases at V and 4 bases at J, with 16 bases between the two ends. This CDR3 is CASSRGPRATYGYTF. In nucleotides, the CDR3 is TGTGCCAGCAGCCGGGGGCCCAGGGCTACCTATGGCTACACCTTC.

The chain has TRBV14 and TRBJ2-7; TRBD1 agrees at 8 bases. Germline CDR1 and CDR2: SGHDN and FVKESK. The CDR3 is made up of 13 amino acids. The ends lost 1 base at V and 6 bases at J; junction bases unmatched: 2. The CDR3 DNA reads as TGTGCCAGCAGCCAAGGGACAGGGCGCGAGCAGTACTTC. This encodes CASSQGTGREQYF.

The chain carries TRBV4-1 and TRBJ2-5; 8 bases align to TRBD1. The germline V gene has CDR1 MGHRA and CDR2 YSYEKL. Trimming removed 4 bases from V and 5 bases from J; junction bases left unmatched: 6. The CDR3 is made up of 14 amino acids. CDR3 amino acids: CASSRTGNLETQYF. The DNA for the CDR3 is TGCGCCAGCAGCCGGACAGGGAACTTGGAGACCCAGTACTTC.

The DNA of the CDR3 is TGTGCCAGCAGTTTAGTTGGACAGGGATGGGCTTTCTTT. It is translated as CASSLVGQGWAFF. The rearrangement joins TRBV28 to TRBJ1-1, with TRBD1 matching 8 bases. CDR3 length: 13 amino acids. Looked up from germline, CDR1 is MDHEN and CDR2 is SYDVKM. Unmatched junction bases numbered 7, after V lost 2 bases and J lost 11 bases.

The V call is TRBV5-4, the J call TRBJ2-5, with 10 bases aligning to TRBD2. V was pared by 4 bases and J by 1 base, with 7 bases of the junction left unmatched. Germline values: CDR1 SGHNT, CDR2 YYREEE (reference sequence). This CDR3 is built from 16 residues. CDR3 sequence reads: CASSPRSGGGQETQYF. CDR3 nucleotides: TGTGCCAGCAGCCCTCGGAGCGGGGGGGGCCAAGAGACCCAGTACTTC.

The chain recombines TRBV6-4 with TRBJ2-5, with TRBD2 identical over 11 bases. The CDR3 is made up of 15 amino acids. Germline CDR1 reads MRHNA; CDR2 reads SNTAGT. With V trimmed by 5 bases and J by 1 base, 3 bases remained unmatched. The CDR3 sequence: CASSRTSGGQETQYF. CDR3 bases: TGTGCCAGCAGTAGAACTAGCGGGGGCCAAGAGACCCAGTACTTC.

This clone has just one count. CDR3 loop: CASSTGLAAYNEQFF. CDR3 nucleotide sequence: TGTGCCAGCAGCACCGGACTAGCGGCCTACAATGAGCAGTTCTTC. V gene TRBV7-2 combines with J gene TRBJ2-1, with 10 positions matching TRBD2. The V segment lost 5 bases and the J segment 2 bases; nucleotides outside the gene matches: 3. The germline V gene encodes CDR1 SGHTA and CDR2 FQGNSA. The CDR3 runs to 15 residues. The whole variable domain, remainder taken from reference TRBV7-2 and TRBJ2-1, is GAGVSQSPSNKVTEKGKDVELRCDPISGHTALYWYRQSLGQGLEFLIYFQGNSAPDKSGLPSDRFSAERTGGSVSTLTIQRTQQEDSAVYLCASSTGLAAYNEQFFGPGTRLTVL.

Only a few counts were recorded for this clone. The chain couples TRBV5-1 to TRBJ2-2; a possible D gene is TRBD1 (6 bases). The CDR3 spans 14 residues. V lost 6 bases and J lost 6, with 15 bases in between. Germline values: CDR1 SGHRS, CDR2 YFSETQ. CDR3 residues: CASIRTEGAGELFF. CDR3 bases: TGCGCCAGCATTCGGACAGAAGGGGCCGGGGAGCTGTTTTTT.

This clone was detected a few times. The chain employs TRBV3-1 (or the pseudogene TRBV3-2) and TRBJ2-3; TRBD2 agrees at 12 bases. The CDR3 length is 15 residues. J lost 5 bases, V lost 1 base, and 1 base had no gene match. Germline loops: CDR1 LGHDT, CDR2 YNNKEL (reference sequence). The CDR3 DNA is TGTGCCAGCAGCCAAGCACTAGCGGGGGGAGATACGCAGTATTTT. Its translation is CASSQALAGGDTQYF.

The rearrangement joins TRBV10-3 to TRBJ2-7, with 13 bases aligning to TRBD2. J gave up 4 bases and V 3 bases, and 12 bases lay outside the gene matches. The CDR3 length is 18 residues. Germline V CDR1 and CDR2: ENHRY, SYGVKD. CDR3 loop: CAISETVPGLAGRYEQYV. In nucleotides, the CDR3 is TGTGCCATCAGTGAAACGGTCCCGGGACTAGCGGGGAGGTACGAGCAGTACGTC.

This clone came up a few times. The chain has TRBV3-1 (or the pseudogene TRBV3-2) and TRBJ1-1; D gene uncertain. Trimming left V 1 base short and J 2 bases short, with 8 bases between. The germline gives CDR1 LGHDT, CDR2 YNNKEL (reference sequence). The CDR3 runs 14 residues. This CDR3 reads CASSQVFGNTEAFF. CDR3 bases: TGTGCCAGCAGCCAAGTTTTTGGCAACACTGAAGCTTTCTTT.